This TCR beta chain was sequenced in a study of blood T cell repertoires in COVID-19. Using immunoSEQ multiplex PCR, the repertoire was profiled, and TCRdb retains in-frame clones only, with some absent. The sample consists of almost 250,000 clones, 70% to 90% of them appearing once. Germline CDR1 is MGHRA and CDR2 is YSYEKL. The CDR3 is 13 residues long. The V and J ends lost 4 bases and 5 bases respectively, with 10 bases between them. Input material: PBMCs or T cells enriched from blood (not recorded which). V is TRBV4-1 and J is TRBJ2-3; D ambiguous. The sequence was obtained from a woman aged 50 to 60 who had recovered from COVID-19. CDR3 amino acids: CASSPTILDTQYF. The CDR3 nucleotides are TGCGCCAGCAGCCCAACTATTCTAGATACGCAGTATTTT.